This T cell receptor beta chain came from a study of identical twins. This clonotype has a handful of counts. Carrying unique molecular identifiers, the cDNA also gained a universal primer site through template switching. TCRdb ran MiXCR on the 5' RACE reads and lists one entry per CDR3 protein. Of 500,000 to 600,000 distinct CDR3 sequences listed, 22% were seen once; the top ten hold 0.8% to 1%. The J segment lost 0 bases and the V segment lost 2 bases, leaving 11 bases of the junction unmatched. The CDR3 runs 19 residues. Germline CDR1 is SGHTA and CDR2 is FQGTGA. These sequences were also reported in another study, on T cells expressing NK-cell markers. As that study records: In the group of eight sequenced donors, seven were HCMV-seropositive and one was seronegative.

The chain has TRBV7-3 and TRBJ2-1; the match to TRBD2 covers 9 bases. The sequence came from a woman between 18 and 30 years old in good health. Sequences were obtained from CD4+ T cells sorted from blood. CDR3 sequence reads: CASSLGRGLAINSYNEQFF. The CDR3 coding sequence is TGTGCCAGCAGCTTAGGCAGGGGACTAGCTATCAACTCCTACAATGAGCAGTTCTTC.